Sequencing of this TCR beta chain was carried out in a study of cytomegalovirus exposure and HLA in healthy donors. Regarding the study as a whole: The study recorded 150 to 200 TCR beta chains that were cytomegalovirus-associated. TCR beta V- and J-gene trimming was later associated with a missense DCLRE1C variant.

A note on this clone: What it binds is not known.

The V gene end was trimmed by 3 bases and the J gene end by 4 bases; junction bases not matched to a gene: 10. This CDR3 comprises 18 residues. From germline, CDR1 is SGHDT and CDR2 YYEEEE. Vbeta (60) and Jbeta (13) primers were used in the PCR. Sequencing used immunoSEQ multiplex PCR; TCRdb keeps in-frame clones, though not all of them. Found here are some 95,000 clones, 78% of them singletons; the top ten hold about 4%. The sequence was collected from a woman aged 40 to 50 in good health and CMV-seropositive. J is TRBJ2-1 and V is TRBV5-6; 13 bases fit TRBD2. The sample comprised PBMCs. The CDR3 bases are TGTGCCAGCAGCTCCCATCCGGGACTAGCGGGACCTTACAATGAGCAGTTCTTC. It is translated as CASSSHPGLAGPYNEQFF.